The table lists the clone carrying this T cell receptor (beta chain) with a count of one. The record originates from a study of blood T cells in healthy people across ages. Sample-barcoded 5' priming and a J-beta primer mix drove a second PCR of roughly 7 to 11 cycles. TCRdb reprocessed the 5' RACE reads with MiXCR, giving one entry per CDR3 protein. The sample consists of about 720,000 distinct CDR3 sequences, 22% of them appearing once. Trimming removed 2 bases from V and 11 bases from J, with 15 bases in between. In germline, CDR1 is SGHAT, CDR2 FQNNGV. The CDR3 length is 13 residues. J is TRBJ1-1 and V is TRBV11-2; tentative D call: TRBD1 (6 bases). This receptor was obtained from a man aged 65 to 79 in good health. The sequenced material came from blood. CDR3 sequence reads: CASSLQGIAGAFF. The CDR3 DNA reads TGTGCCAGCAGCTTACAGGGGATCGCTGGGGCTTTCTTT.